Listed below are T cell receptor beta chains from one sample, sequenced in a study of shared clonotypes between healthy human individuals. Sequenced by immunoSEQ multiplex PCR; TCRdb stores in-frame clones only, minus some. The table lists about 2.4 million clones, over 85% of them singletons, with 0.14% in the top ten. The sequenced sample consisted of naive CD4+ T cells sorted from blood. These receptors were taken from a man younger than 35 in good health. Both conserved end residues are part of each CDR3. D genes are given only for firm matches. Some rows have no size entry. The others give once, few or many, or a class for an expanded clone.

>TRBV27|.|TRBJ2-1|.
CASRQTAYNEQFF
TGTGCCAGCAGGCAAACAGCATACAATGAGCAGTTCTTC
>TRBV6-1|.|TRBJ2-4|.
CASSDGYLAKNIQYF
TGTGCCAGCAGTGACGGGTATCTAGCCAAAAACATTCAGTACTTC
>TRBV30|TRBD1|TRBJ2-3|.
CAWSLWTGEVTDTQYF
TGTGCCTGGAGCCTATGGACAGGGGAGGTCACAGATACGCAGTATTTT
>TRBV5-1|TRBD2|TRBJ2-1|few
CASSPGTSGVDEQFF
TGCGCCAGCAGCCCCGGGACTAGCGGGGTCGATGAGCAGTTCTTC
>TRBV27|.|TRBJ1-2|.
CASSYAGYGYTF
TGTGCCAGCAGTTACGCAGGGTATGGCTACACCTTC
>TRBV6-8|.|TRBJ1-6|.
CASNIEEAELRIYNSPLHF
TGTGCCAGCAATATTGAAGAGGCCGAACTGCGAATTTATAATTCACCCCTCCACTTT
>TRBV2|.|TRBJ1-1|.
CASSVETVGTEAFF
TGTGCCAGCAGTGTCGAGACAGTGGGGACTGAAGCTTTCTTT
>TRBV11-2|.|TRBJ1-4|.
CASSLTARQGNEKLFF
TGTGCCAGCAGCTTAACCGCACGGCAGGGGAATGAAAAACTGTTTTTT
>TRBV5-1|.|TRBJ2-7|once
CASSLAPVDNSYEQYF
TGCGCCAGCAGCTTGGCCCCAGTAGACAACTCCTACGAGCAGTACTTC
>TRBV5-4|.|TRBJ2-3|.
CASSSPSGLSTDTQYF
TGTGCCAGCAGCTCCCCATCGGGACTTAGCACAGATACGCAGTATTTT
>TRBV23-1|TRBD1|TRBJ2-2|.
CASSHPDRAAGELFF
TGCGCCAGCAGTCATCCTGACAGGGCCGCCGGGGAGCTGTTTTTT
>TRBV13|.|TRBJ2-7|.
CASSLAGYEQYF
TGTGCCAGCAGCTTAGCCGGGTACGAGCAGTACTTC
>TRBV6-6|TRBD1|TRBJ2-7|.
CASRSGTAGYEQYF
TGTGCCAGCAGGTCCGGGACAGCCGGATACGAGCAGTACTTC
>TRBV7-2|.|TRBJ1-1|.
CASSLRTTNTEAFF
TGTGCCAGCAGCCTGCGGACCACTAACACTGAAGCTTTCTTT
>TRBV29-1|.|TRBJ1-6|.
CSVGTGDDSPLHF
TGCAGCGTCGGCACAGGAGACGATTCACCCCTCCACTTT
>TRBV2|TRBD2|TRBJ2-1|.
CASQGLEKYNEQFF
TGTGCCAGCCAGGGACTAGAGAAGTACAATGAGCAGTTCTTC
>TRBV10-2|TRBD2|TRBJ2-2|.
CASIQRGGVSPGELFF
TGCGCCAGCATCCAGCGGGGGGGCGTTAGTCCCGGGGAGCTGTTTTTT
>TRBV15|.|TRBJ2-6|.
CATSRDRAGANVLTF
TGTGCCACCAGCAGAGACCGGGCCGGGGCCAACGTCCTGACTTTC